This TCR beta chain was retrieved from a study of T cell responses to AZD1222 COVID-19 vaccine (dated by TCRdb to the early 2020s). In the study overall: AZD1222 recipients with second doses at about 4 weeks or about 12 weeks were pooled, because spike-specific TCR depth and breadth did not differ between schedules. Trial participants were enrolled by age into 18-55, 56-69 and 70-plus year subgroups, with roughly 160, 29 and 62 TCR-sequenced participants respectively. A total of more than 230 trial participants underwent TCR sequencing, of whom 200 to 220 received two doses of AZD1222 and about 25 received two doses of the MenACWY control vaccine. General study outcomes and caveats: Conclusions about previously exposed vaccinees are limited, since just a handful of AZD1222 recipients were seropositive for SARS-CoV-2 at baseline. The 56-69-year group was small, and its depth increase did not reach significance, likely because of low power. Participants were mostly white British, with more females than males. The authors suggested clonal diversity may have been underestimated. Nearly half of unique spike-specific TCRs reportedly recognized epitopes outside regions mutated in the B.1.351 and B.1.1.7 variants. CD4 TCRs associated with the vaccine covered the entire spike protein, and the dominant responses were in regions 160-218 and 743-854. Because no day 14 peak-response samples were available, the repertoires could be characterized only after the peak T cell response. Spike-specific TCR breadth and depth rose significantly after two AZD1222 doses compared with day 0 and with MenACWY recipients.

This specimen's time point label, per the study, means: baseline before first vaccination. Vaccinee samples were obtained from the UK trials COV001 and COV002, which included a single-blind randomized controlled phase 2/3 trial of AZD1222 (ChAdOx1 nCoV-19) in healthy adults. For TCRbeta chain sequencing, PBMC samples were collected from trial participants at day 0 and at day 28 after the second dose. Remarks on this clone: Its antigen remains unidentified. The sample holds no much larger clone one base away, and base qualities are not on file.

The CDR3 regions of human TCRbeta chains were subjected to immunosequencing. The paper's processing steps were these. Repertoire TCRs were matched against a reference library of SARS-CoV-2-specific TCRs generated with the MIRA antigen-specificity platform. Breadth meant the fraction of unique TCRs that were SARS-CoV-2-associated, whereas depth meant the fraction of total T cells that were SARS-CoV-2-associated. Using the MIRA data, each spike-specific TCR was assigned both to the spike region to which the TCR was reactive and to a CD4 or CD8 class. Log10-transformed breadth and depth values were compared by one-way ANOVA with Sidak's multiple comparisons tests. Sourced from immuneACCESS, this table was stored by TCRdb with only in-frame sequences that have V and J called. A share of the clones is absent; for the studies checked, an unresolved V gene accounts for under half, and the remainder has no known explanation. V and J calls and clone size are copied from that table; D and trimming were computed from the DNA. The sample data list approximately 140,000 clones, and 90% of these were observed just once. The ten largest clonotypes hold 3.4% of the sample.

The CDR3 runs 15 amino acids, cysteine and phenylalanine included. CDR3 DNA is the only sequence kept; it has 45 bases, read in frame from the first base. The germline ends are 19 bases apart after V is trimmed by 7 bases and J by 3 bases. The germline V gene (reference sequence) gives CDR1 as MNHEY and CDR2 as SMNVEV. The receptor chain draws on TRBV27 and TRBJ2-7; a weak D assignment points to TRBD2 (6 bases agree). Specimen: peripheral blood, collected on day 0 of AZD1222 vaccination. This clonotype originated in an adult in good health. In nucleotide form, the sequence is TGTGCCAGCAAGCGGGCGGACACGAAGGGCTACGAGCAGTACTTC. It translates to CASKRADTKGYEQYF.